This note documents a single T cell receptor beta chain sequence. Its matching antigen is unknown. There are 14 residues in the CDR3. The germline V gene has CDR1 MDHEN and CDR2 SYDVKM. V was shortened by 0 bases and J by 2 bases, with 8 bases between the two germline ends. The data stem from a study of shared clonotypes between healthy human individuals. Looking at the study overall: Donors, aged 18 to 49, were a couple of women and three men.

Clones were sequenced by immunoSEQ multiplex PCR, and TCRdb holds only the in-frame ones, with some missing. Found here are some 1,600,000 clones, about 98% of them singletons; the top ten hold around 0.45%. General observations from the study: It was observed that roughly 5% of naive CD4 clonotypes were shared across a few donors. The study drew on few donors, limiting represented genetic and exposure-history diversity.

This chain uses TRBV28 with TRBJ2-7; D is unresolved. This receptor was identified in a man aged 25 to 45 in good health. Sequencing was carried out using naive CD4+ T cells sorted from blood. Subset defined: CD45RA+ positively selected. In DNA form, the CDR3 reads TGTGCCAGCAGTTTATGGGGCCAGACCTACGAGCAGTACTTC. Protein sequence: CASSLWGQTYEQYF.